A selection of T cell receptor beta chains follows, all from one sample in a study of T cell responses to AZD1222 COVID-19 vaccine. Produced via immunoSEQ multiplex PCR; TCRdb's table is partial and in-frame only. The sample has approximately 52,000 clones, over 80% seen once. The source was peripheral blood, collected 28 days after the second AZD1222 dose. These receptors were obtained from an adult who received the AZD1222 COVID-19 vaccine. CDR3s leave out the opening cysteine and the closing phenylalanine or tryptophan. The order of the fields is V gene, clone size, J gene, D gene, CDR3 protein. A D gene is named only where the DNA matches it firmly. Size is stated for part of the rows, as once, few or many counts, or as a class when the clone is expanded.

v_call: TRBV18; clone_size: NA; j_call: TRBJ2-2; d_call: NA; cdr3_aa: ASSPVGAIAKNTGELF
v_call: TRBV28; clone_size: NA; j_call: TRBJ2-7; d_call: TRBD2; cdr3_aa: ASSFRLAGNFEQY
v_call: TRBV19; clone_size: NA; j_call: TRBJ2-7; d_call: TRBD1; cdr3_aa: ASSSTGHSYEQY
v_call: TRBV19; clone_size: NA; j_call: TRBJ1-3; d_call: TRBD1; cdr3_aa: ASSITGAGNTIY
v_call: TRBV5-1; clone_size: once; j_call: TRBJ2-5; d_call: NA; cdr3_aa: ASSLGGPQETQY
v_call: TRBV12-3/TRBV12-4; clone_size: NA; j_call: TRBJ2-7; d_call: NA; cdr3_aa: ASSLGYRDEQY
v_call: TRBV13; clone_size: NA; j_call: TRBJ2-3; d_call: TRBD2; cdr3_aa: ASSLKGLAGDWTDTQY
v_call: TRBV3-1/TRBV3-2; clone_size: NA; j_call: TRBJ2-3; d_call: NA; cdr3_aa: ASSPGDGRDTQY
v_call: TRBV7-8; clone_size: NA; j_call: TRBJ1-5; d_call: TRBD1; cdr3_aa: ASSLRTGRDQPQH
v_call: TRBV7-6; clone_size: NA; j_call: TRBJ2-5; d_call: NA; cdr3_aa: ASGVRGGGETQY
v_call: TRBV6-5; clone_size: NA; j_call: TRBJ2-7; d_call: NA; cdr3_aa: ASLKAAGTLYEQY
v_call: TRBV7-2; clone_size: NA; j_call: TRBJ2-2; d_call: TRBD2; cdr3_aa: ASSRTSGSVVTGELF
v_call: TRBV15; clone_size: once; j_call: TRBJ1-1; d_call: NA; cdr3_aa: ATSRPDGNTEAF
v_call: TRBV28; clone_size: NA; j_call: TRBJ2-7; d_call: TRBD1; cdr3_aa: ASSTGGEQY
v_call: TRBV2; clone_size: NA; j_call: TRBJ2-7; d_call: NA; cdr3_aa: ASAGRYEQY
v_call: TRBV5-4; clone_size: NA; j_call: TRBJ2-7; d_call: TRBD2; cdr3_aa: ASNKGTSGSYEQY
v_call: TRBV24-1; clone_size: NA; j_call: TRBJ2-7; d_call: TRBD1; cdr3_aa: ATSAGGQGSYEQY
v_call: TRBV5-1; clone_size: NA; j_call: TRBJ1-5; d_call: NA; cdr3_aa: ASSPIGLGGGNQPQH
v_call: TRBV19; clone_size: NA; j_call: TRBJ1-5; d_call: NA; cdr3_aa: ASSITYNQPQH
v_call: TRBV2; clone_size: few; j_call: TRBJ1-1; d_call: NA; cdr3_aa: ASSVQGARTEAF
v_call: TRBV19; clone_size: NA; j_call: TRBJ2-1; d_call: TRBD2; cdr3_aa: ASTQRGLAGAQSSYNEQF
v_call: TRBV5-1; clone_size: NA; j_call: TRBJ2-2; d_call: NA; cdr3_aa: ASSLDTTASGELF
v_call: TRBV10-3; clone_size: NA; j_call: TRBJ1-5; d_call: NA; cdr3_aa: AISEFGQRGQPQH
v_call: TRBV3-1/TRBV3-2; clone_size: NA; j_call: TRBJ2-5; d_call: TRBD2; cdr3_aa: ASSGTSGGQETQY